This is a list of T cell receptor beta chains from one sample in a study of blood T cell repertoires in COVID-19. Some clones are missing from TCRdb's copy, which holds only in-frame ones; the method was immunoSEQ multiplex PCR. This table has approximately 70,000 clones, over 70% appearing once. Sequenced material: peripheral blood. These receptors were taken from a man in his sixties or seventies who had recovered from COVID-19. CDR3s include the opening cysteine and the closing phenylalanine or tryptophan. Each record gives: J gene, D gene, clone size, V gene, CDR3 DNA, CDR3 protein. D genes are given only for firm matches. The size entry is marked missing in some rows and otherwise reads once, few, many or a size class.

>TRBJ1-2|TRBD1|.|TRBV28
TGTGCCAGCAGGCCAACCGGGACAGGGGGCGGTGGCTACACCTTC
CASRPTGTGGGGYTF
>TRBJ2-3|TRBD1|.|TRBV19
TGTGCCAGTAGGCGGACAGGATACACAGATACGCAGTATTTT
CASRRTGYTDTQYF
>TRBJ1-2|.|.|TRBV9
TGTGCCAGCAGCGTAGATTCTGCTGGGCAGGGAATTGGCTACACCTTC
CASSVDSAGQGIGYTF
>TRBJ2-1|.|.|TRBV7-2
TGTGCCAGCAGCTTACGAGGTGAGCAGTTCTTC
CASSLRGEQFF
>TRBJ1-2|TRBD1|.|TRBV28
TGTGCCAGCAGTACGACAGGGGCCCTCAACTATGGCTACACCTTC
CASSTTGALNYGYTF
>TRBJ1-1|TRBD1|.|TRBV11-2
TGTGCCAGCAGCCAAACAGGGGTCACTGAAGCTTTCTTT
CASSQTGVTEAFF
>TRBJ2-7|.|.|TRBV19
TGTGCCAGTACCCCCAGGGTTGGGTACGAGCAGTACTTC
CASTPRVGYEQYF
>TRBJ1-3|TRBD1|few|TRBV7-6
TGTGCCAGCAGCTTAGGGTCGACAGGGGAAAACACCATATATTTT
CASSLGSTGENTIYF
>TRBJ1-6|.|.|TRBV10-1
TGCGCCAGCAGTGAGTTCGCCCGGTCACCCCTCCACTTT
CASSEFARSPLHF
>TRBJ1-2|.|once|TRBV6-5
TGTGCCAGCAGCACAAAACAGAACTATGGCTACACCTTC
CASSTKQNYGYTF
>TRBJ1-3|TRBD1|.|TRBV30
TGTGCCTGGAACCCCCGGGACAGGGGCCTCCTTAGCTCTGGAAACACCATATATTTT
CAWNPRDRGLLSSGNTIYF
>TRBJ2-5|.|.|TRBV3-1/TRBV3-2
TGTGCCAGCAGCCAAGATACGAGGGAGGAGGAGACCCAGTACTTC
CASSQDTREEETQYF
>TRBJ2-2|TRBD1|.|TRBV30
TGTGCCTGGGGGGACAGGACGAACACCGGGGAGCTGTTTTTT
CAWGDRTNTGELFF
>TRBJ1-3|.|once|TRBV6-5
TGTGCCACCCATACATATTCTGGAAACACCATATATTTT
CATHTYSGNTIYF
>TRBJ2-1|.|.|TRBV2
TGTGCCAGCGGAGAGCTGGCCCTGCAGTTCTTC
CASGELALQFF
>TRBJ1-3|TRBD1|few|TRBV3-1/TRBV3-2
TGTGCCAGCAGCCCAGTCGGCCGGGACAGGGGAAACACCATATATTTT
CASSPVGRDRGNTIYF
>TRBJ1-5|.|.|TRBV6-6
TGTGCCAGCAACCCCGGGGTATTTCAGCCCCAGCATTTT
CASNPGVFQPQHF
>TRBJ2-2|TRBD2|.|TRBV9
TGTGCCAGCAGCGTAGTGCGGGGGGCCACCCCCGGGGAGCTGTTTTTT
CASSVVRGATPGELFF
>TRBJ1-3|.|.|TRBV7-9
TGTGCCAGCAGCCAGATGGGCCGGGGCTCTGGAAACACCATATATTTT
CASSQMGRGSGNTIYF
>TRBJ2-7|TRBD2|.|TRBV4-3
TGCGCCAGCAGCCAAGTTACTAGCGGGGGATCGAGTTTGGGCTACGAGCAGTACTTC
CASSQVTSGGSSLGYEQYF
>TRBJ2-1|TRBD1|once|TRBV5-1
TGCGCCAGCGGACAGGGGGACCACTACAATGAGCAGTTCTTC
CASGQGDHYNEQFF
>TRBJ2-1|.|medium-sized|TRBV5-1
TGCGCCAGCAGCTCTACAGGGAGCTCCTACAATGAGCAGTTCTTC
CASSSTGSSYNEQFF
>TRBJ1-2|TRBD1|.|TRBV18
TGTGCCAGCTCCCCCTTGGGGACAGGGGACTATGGCTACACCTTC
CASSPLGTGDYGYTF
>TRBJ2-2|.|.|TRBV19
TGTGCCAGTAGTATAGCCATTACCGGGGAGCTGTTTTTT
CASSIAITGELFF
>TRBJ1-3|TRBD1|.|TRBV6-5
TGTGCCAGCAGTTACGACAGGGCTGGAAACACCATATATTTT
CASSYDRAGNTIYF
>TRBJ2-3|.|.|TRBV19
TGTGCCAGTAGTATCGCAGATACGCAGTATTTT
CASSIADTQYF
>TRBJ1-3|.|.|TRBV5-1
TGCGCCAGCAGCTTGGGTAATGTTTTCGGGTTCGAGACCATATATTTT
CASSLGNVFGFETIYF
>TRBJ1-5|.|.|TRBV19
TGTGCCAGTACCCAGGGGCCGACGCATCAGCCCCAGCATTTT
CASTQGPTHQPQHF
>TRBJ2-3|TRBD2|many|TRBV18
TGTGCCAGCTCACCGGGACTAGCGGTTAATTTAGATACGCAGTATTTT
CASSPGLAVNLDTQYF
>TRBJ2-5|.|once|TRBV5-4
TGTGCCAGCAGCGTACAGGTTTCAGGGGAGACCCAGTACTTC
CASSVQVSGETQYF
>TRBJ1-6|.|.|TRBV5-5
TGTGCCAGCAGCTTGGAGGGTGGACTTAGGCAACGATCACCCCTCCACTTT
CASSLEGGLRQRSPLHF
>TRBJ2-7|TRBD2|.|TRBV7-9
TGTGCCAGCAGCTTAGTTTTACAGCGGGAGGCCCACGAGCAGTACTTC
CASSLVLQREAHEQYF
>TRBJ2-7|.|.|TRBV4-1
TGCGCCAGCAGCCAAGGAGTAAGGGGTAGCTCCTACGAGCAGTACTTC
CASSQGVRGSSYEQYF
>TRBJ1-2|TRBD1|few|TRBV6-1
TGTGCCAGCAGTGAATTATGGGGGACAGCCCTAGGCGGCTACACCTTC
CASSELWGTALGGYTF
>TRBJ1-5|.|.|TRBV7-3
TGTGCCAGCAGCTTAAGGGCAGGGCCCAATCAGCCCCAGCATTTT
CASSLRAGPNQPQHF
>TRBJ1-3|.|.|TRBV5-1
TGCGCCAGCAGCCCCGCGGTTGGGGCTGGAGGAAACACCATATATTTT
CASSPAVGAGGNTIYF
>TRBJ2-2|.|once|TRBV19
TGTGCCAGTACCGATCGACAACCGAACACCGGGGAGCTGTTTTTT
CASTDRQPNTGELFF
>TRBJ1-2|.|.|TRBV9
TGTGCCAGCAGCGTAGGACAGCCTAGCGGCTATGGCTACACCTTC
CASSVGQPSGYGYTF
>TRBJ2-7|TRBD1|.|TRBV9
TGTGCCAGCAGCGTAGAGTGGGACAGTACTAGAGAGCAGTACTTC
CASSVEWDSTREQYF
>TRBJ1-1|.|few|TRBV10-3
TGTGCCATCAGTGAGTCCTGGAGGACAGATGAAGCTTTCTTT
CAISESWRTDEAFF
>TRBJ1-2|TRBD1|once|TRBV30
TGTGCCTGGAATAGGAGGACAGGAAACTATGGCTACACCTTC
CAWNRRTGNYGYTF
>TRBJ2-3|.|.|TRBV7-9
TGTGCCAGCAGCTTAGTCTCCGGGAGCGGAGCAGATACGCAGTATTTT
CASSLVSGSGADTQYF
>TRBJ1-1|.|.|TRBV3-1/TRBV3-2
TGTGCCAGCAGCCAGAGCGGAGGGGGGGGCCTCGGAGCTTTCTTT
CASSQSGGGGLGAFF
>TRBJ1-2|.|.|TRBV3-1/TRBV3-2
.
CASSQGSGPVGGGNF
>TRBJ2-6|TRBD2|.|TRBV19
TGTGCCAGTAGTAGGAGACTAGCGGGGGACTCTGGGGCCAACGTCCTGACTTTC
CASSRRLAGDSGANVLTF
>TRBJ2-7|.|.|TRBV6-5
TGTGCCAGCAACCCCCAGTCAGGGCTGAAGTACGAGCAGTACTTC
CASNPQSGLKYEQYF
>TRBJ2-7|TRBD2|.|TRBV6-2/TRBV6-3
TGTGCCAGCAGCCTGACGAAGCGGGACCCCTCCTACGAGCAGTACTTC
CASSLTKRDPSYEQYF
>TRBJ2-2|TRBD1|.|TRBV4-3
TGCGCCAGCAGCCAGGATAGGGGGCCCGGGGAGCTGTTTTTT
CASSQDRGPGELFF
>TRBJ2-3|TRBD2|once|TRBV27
TGTGCCAGCAGTTTTTATAGCGGGCGATTCACAGATACGCAGTATTTT
CASSFYSGRFTDTQYF